These 26 T cell receptor beta chains were all obtained from the same sample, sequenced in a study of blood T cell repertoires in COVID-19. Method: immunoSEQ multiplex PCR; TCRdb's copy keeps in-frame clones and lacks some. The sample lists some 220,000 clones; 75% to 85% were seen once. The sequenced sample consisted of peripheral blood. Receptors were obtained from a human donor in a cohort sampled during active COVID-19.

The V and J genes are TRBV7-2 and TRBJ2-1, with no clear D. V was trimmed by 7 bases and J by 6 bases, leaving 13 bases between them. The length of the CDR3 is 13 residues. Germline values: CDR1 SGHTA, CDR2 FQGNSA. This CDR3 reads CASTTYLGNEQFF. CDR3 bases: TGTGCCAGCACCACCTACCTAGGCAATGAGCAGTTCTTC.

The chain combines TRBV20-1 with TRBJ2-7, with 7 bases matching TRBD1. V lost 6 bases, J lost 3 bases, and 2 bases stayed unmatched. Per the germline V gene, CDR1 is DFQATT and CDR2 is SNEGSKA (reference sequence). This CDR3 is built from 11 residues. Written as DNA, the CDR3 is TGCAGTGCCACAGGGGACTACGAGCAGTACTTC. Translated, it gives CSATGDYEQYF.

The chain couples TRBV10-3 to TRBJ1-2; D gene uncertain. The V end was cut by 10 bases, the J end by 6 bases, with 18 bases between. From germline, CDR1 is ENHRY and CDR2 SYGVKD. The CDR3 is made up of 13 amino acids. The CDR3 here is CATALEGANGYTF. CDR3 DNA sequence: TGTGCCACCGCTTTGGAGGGTGCCAATGGCTACACCTTC.

The rearrangement uses TRBV28 and TRBJ1-2, with D unresolved. Germline CDR1 and CDR2: MDHEN and SYDVKM. V lost 2 bases to trimming and J lost 7 bases, with 11 bases between them. CDR3 length equals 13 residues. The CDR3 here is CASSLSWRGGYTF. CDR3 nucleotides: TGTGCCAGCAGTTTAAGCTGGAGAGGTGGCTACACCTTC.

The V call is TRBV6-1, the J call TRBJ2-7, with no clear D. The CDR3 extends over 13 amino acids. From germline, CDR1 is MNHNS and CDR2 SASEGT. The V gene lost 1 base and the J gene lost 3 bases, with 7 bases spanning the gap. CDR3 protein: CASSEVTGYEQYF. In DNA form, the CDR3 reads TGTGCCAGCAGTGAAGTGACGGGCTACGAGCAGTACTTC.

The DNA of the CDR3 is TGTGCCAGCAGCCACGGGGCTGAAGCTTTCTTT. It yields the protein CASSHGAEAFF. The chain is built from TRBV4-2 and TRBJ1-1; D gene unclear. Germline V gene data show CDR1 as LGHNA and CDR2 as YNFKEQ. The ends were cut back, 3 bases at V and 6 bases at J, with 5 bases in the middle. The CDR3 has 11 amino acids.

With respect to this clone: Other DNA sequences in the sample encode the same CDR3. The chain combines TRBV24-1 with TRBJ2-5, with D possibly being TRBD2 (5 bases). Germline V gene sequence: CDR1 KGHDR, CDR2 SFDVKD. The CDR3 is 13 residues long. Between the trimmed V and J ends, which lost 5 bases and 1 base, there was a span of 7 bases. DNA for the CDR3: TGTGCCACCAGTGCAAGCGGCCAAGAGACCCAGTACTTC. Amino acids: CATSASGQETQYF.

The chain joins TRBV5-1 to TRBJ1-1; 7 positions match TRBD1. The CDR3 loop spans 14 amino acids. J lost 4 bases, V lost 4 bases, and 7 bases had no gene match. CDR1 is SGHRS, CDR2 YFSETQ, per germline. CDR3 in amino acids: CASSLGQEVTEAFF. In nucleotides, the CDR3 is TGCGCCAGCAGCCTCGGACAGGAGGTCACTGAAGCTTTCTTT.

The rearrangement links TRBV5-1 to TRBJ2-2; 15 positions agree with TRBD2. This CDR3 contains 16 residues. With V trimmed by 2 bases and J by 6 bases, 2 bases remained unmatched. The germline V gene has CDR1 SGHRS and CDR2 YFSETQ. The CDR3 DNA follows: TGCGCCAGCAGCTTACGGACTAGCGGGGGGGCCGGGGAGCTGTTTTTT. Translated, it gives CASSLRTSGGAGELFF.

This clone has only one observation. The CDR3 does not close with the conserved phenylalanine or tryptophan, likely indicating a read error. It is unclear where the CDR3 begins or ends on the DNA, so no DNA is shown, and the CDR3 is as TCRdb lists it. The chain couples TRBV2 to TRBJ2-7; the listed D gene, TRBD2, was not tested against the DNA. Counting both end residues, the CDR3 totals 11 amino acids. Germline V gene sequence: CDR1 SNHLY, CDR2 FYNNEI. The CDR3 spells CASSESGGPTL.

This clone was detected only a few times. V usage is TRBV7-2 and J usage is TRBJ1-3; D unresolved. This CDR3 spans 14 amino acids. The germline V gene encodes CDR1 SGHTA and CDR2 FQGNSA. Trimming shortened V by 3 bases and J by 4 bases, and 10 bases separated the two germline ends. This CDR3 is CASSFRGWGNTIYF. In nucleotides, the CDR3 is TGTGCCAGCAGCTTTCGGGGTTGGGGAAACACCATATATTTT.

This clone was seen only once. The V gene is TRBV3-1 (or the pseudogene TRBV3-2), the J gene TRBJ2-1; D may be TRBD2 (6 bases). CDR3 length: 16 residues. CDR1 and CDR2 from the germline V gene are LGHDT and YNNKEL (reference sequence). Between the trimmed V and J ends, which lost 5 bases and 0 bases, there was a span of 14 bases. The CDR3 is CASSAGLPSSYNEQFF. The CDR3 region has the DNA TGTGCCAGCAGCGCTGGACTACCGAGCTCCTACAATGAGCAGTTCTTC.

In its sample, this clone was seen once. This sample includes further DNA sequences coding for the same CDR3. The chain recombines TRBV5-4 with TRBJ2-5; D is ambiguous. Trimming pared 2 bases from V and 2 bases from J, leaving 7 bases between. The CDR3 sequence is 13 residues long. Germline values: CDR1 SGHNT, CDR2 YYREEE (reference sequence). The chain's CDR3 is CASSFGQQETQYF. CDR3 bases: TGTGCCAGCAGCTTTGGCCAGCAAGAGACCCAGTACTTC.

The chain has TRBV12-3 or TRBV12-4 and TRBJ1-1; D remains unclear. The CDR3 totals 13 residues. V lost 3 bases and J 2 bases, leaving 7 bases between the germline ends. The CDR3 loop is CASSFRPNTEAFF. The DNA of the CDR3 is TGTGCCAGCAGTTTCAGGCCCAACACTGAAGCTTTCTTT.

V usage is TRBV5-1 and J usage is TRBJ2-3; D gene ambiguous. Between the trimmed V and J ends, which lost 7 bases and 2 bases, there was a span of 11 bases. The CDR3 covers 13 residues. In germline, CDR1 is SGHRS, CDR2 YFSETQ. CDR3 in amino acids: CASPRVDTDTQYF. CDR3 DNA sequence: TGCGCCAGCCCTCGGGTCGACACAGATACGCAGTATTTT. The variable domain in full, with the rest retrieved from reference TRBV5-1 and TRBJ2-3, is KAGVTQTPRYLIKTRGQQVTLSCSPISGHRSVSWYQQTPGQGLQFLFEYFSETQRNKGNFPGRFSGRQFSNSRSEMNVSTLELGDSALYLCASPRVDTDTQYFGPGTRLTVL.

In this sample, this clone turned up once. The chain carries TRBV19 and TRBJ1-5; 7 nucleotides align to TRBD1. Losses at the gene ends were 6 bases for V and 2 bases for J; bases not matched to a gene: 7. CDR3 length: 15 amino acids. Germline V gene data show CDR1 as LNHDA and CDR2 as SQIVND (reference sequence). Written as DNA, the CDR3 is TGTGCCAGTAGAAACAGGGGCGTGGGCAATCAGCCCCAGCATTTT. This gives the protein CASRNRGVGNQPQHF.

The V and J genes are TRBV11-3 and TRBJ2-3; D may be TRBD2 (5 bases). This CDR3 has 15 amino acids. V lost 5 bases and J lost 2, with 14 bases in between. The germline gives CDR1 SGHNT, CDR2 YENEEA. CDR3 sequence (DNA): TGTGCCAGCAGCCCGGGGTTGGGGATCACAGATACGCAGTATTTT. Its translation: CASSPGLGITDTQYF.

Turning to this clone: Different DNA sequences within this sample yield the same CDR3. This chain connects TRBV19 to TRBJ1-2; 7 positions match TRBD1. The germline V gene encodes CDR1 LNHDA and CDR2 SQIVND (reference sequence). The CDR3 spans 14 residues. The V segment lost 3 bases and the J segment 3 bases; nucleotides outside the gene matches: 4. DNA for the CDR3: TGTGCCAGTAGTATCGGGCAGGGGGACTATGGCTACACCTTC. Protein product: CASSIGQGDYGYTF.

The gene calls are TRBV9 and TRBJ2-1; 10 bases are shared with TRBD2. The germline gives CDR1 SGDLS, CDR2 YYNGEE. The CDR3 is 16 residues long. V lost 0 bases to trimming and J lost 4 bases; unmatched junction nucleotides: 4. The CDR3 here is CASSVATSGAYNEQFF. The DNA for the CDR3 is TGTGCCAGCAGCGTAGCTACTAGCGGGGCGTACAATGAGCAGTTCTTC.

This sequence joins TRBV29-1 and TRBJ1-1, with no clear D. The CDR3 length is 14 residues. CDR1 and CDR2 from the germline V gene are SQVTM and ANQGSEA. V lost 3 bases and J 2 bases, leaving 13 bases between the germline ends. CDR3 loop: CSVEGPQVNTEAFF. The DNA for the CDR3 is TGCAGCGTTGAGGGCCCCCAGGTAAACACTGAAGCTTTCTTT.

This rearrangement joins TRBV28 to TRBJ2-6, with 9 nucleotides matching TRBD1. V lost 2 bases to trimming and J lost 0 bases; unmatched junction nucleotides: 5. The CDR3 runs to 18 residues. Germline V lookup: CDR1 MDHEN, CDR2 SYDVKM. DNA for the CDR3: TGTGCCAGCAGTTTAGGGGACAGGGTCTTCTCTGGGGCCAACGTCCTGACTTTC. Amino acid sequence: CASSLGDRVFSGANVLTF.

The chain recombines TRBV5-1 with TRBJ2-3, with 9 positions matching TRBD2. Germline V gene lookup returns CDR1 SGHRS and CDR2 YFSETQ. Trimming at V came to 4 bases and at J to 5 bases, leaving 5 bases not matched to a gene. The CDR3 is 14 residues long. The CDR3 DNA reads as TGCGCCAGCAGCCCACTAGCGGGTCAAGATACGCAGTATTTT. Amino acids: CASSPLAGQDTQYF.

The rearrangement joins TRBV5-1 to TRBJ1-3; 7 bases are shared with TRBD1. V lost 4 bases and J lost 4; bases outside the gene matches: 8. Germline V gene data show CDR1 as SGHRS and CDR2 as YFSETQ. This CDR3 is 15 amino acids long. CDR3 coding DNA: TGCGCCAGCAGCCTACAGGGGACGGGGGGAAACACCATATATTTT. Protein product: CASSLQGTGGNTIYF.

The chain uses TRBV7-9 and TRBJ2-4, with 7 positions matching TRBD1. Germline-derived CDR1 and CDR2 are SEHNR and FQNEAQ (reference sequence). V trimming: 5 bases; J trimming: 3 bases; junction bases outside the gene matches: 10. The CDR3 loop spans 16 amino acids. CDR3 coding DNA: TGTGCCAGCAGCCCCCGGGGTGGACAGGTCAAAAACATTCAGTACTTC. Protein product: CASSPRGGQVKNIQYF.

V usage is TRBV7-8 and J usage is TRBJ2-1; 14 bases line up with TRBD2. Trimming at V came to 5 bases and at J to 4 bases, leaving 4 bases not matched to a gene. This CDR3 region has 16 residues. CDR1 is SGHVS, CDR2 FQNEAQ, per germline. The CDR3 reads CASSRGTSGGYNEQFF. The CDR3 DNA follows: TGTGCCAGCAGCCGCGGGACTAGCGGGGGATACAATGAGCAGTTCTTC.

The chain has TRBV28 and TRBJ1-1; unclear D gene. The CDR3 contains 14 residues. V lost 1 base and J lost 0, with 6 bases in between. Germline V gene lookup returns CDR1 MDHEN and CDR2 SYDVKM. The CDR3 nucleotides are TGTGCCAGCAGTTTATATTTAGTGAACACTGAAGCTTTCTTT. Protein sequence: CASSLYLVNTEAFF.